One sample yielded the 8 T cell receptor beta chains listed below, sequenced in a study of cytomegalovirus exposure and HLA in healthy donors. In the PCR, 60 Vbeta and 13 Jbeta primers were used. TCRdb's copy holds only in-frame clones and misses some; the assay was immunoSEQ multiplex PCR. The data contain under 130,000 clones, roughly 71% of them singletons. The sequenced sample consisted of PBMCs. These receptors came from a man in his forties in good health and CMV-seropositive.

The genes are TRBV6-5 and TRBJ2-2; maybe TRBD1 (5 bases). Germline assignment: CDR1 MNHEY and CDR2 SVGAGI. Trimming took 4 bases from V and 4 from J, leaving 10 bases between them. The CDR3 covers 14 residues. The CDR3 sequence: CASSSRVFTGELFF. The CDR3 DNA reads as TGTGCCAGCAGTTCCAGGGTGTTCACCGGGGAGCTGTTTTTT.

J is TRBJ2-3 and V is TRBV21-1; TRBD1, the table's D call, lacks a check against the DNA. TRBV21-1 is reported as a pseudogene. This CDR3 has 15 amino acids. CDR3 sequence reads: CASSKAGASTDTQYF. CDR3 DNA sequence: TGTGCCAGCAGCAAAGCGGGGGCTAGCACAGATACGCAGTATTTT.

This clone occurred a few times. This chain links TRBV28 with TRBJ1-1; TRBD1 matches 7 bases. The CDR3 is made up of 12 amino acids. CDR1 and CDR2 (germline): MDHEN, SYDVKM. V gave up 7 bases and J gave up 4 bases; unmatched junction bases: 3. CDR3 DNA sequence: TGTGCCAGCATATCAGGGGGCACTGAAGCTTTCTTT. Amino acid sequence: CASISGGTEAFF.

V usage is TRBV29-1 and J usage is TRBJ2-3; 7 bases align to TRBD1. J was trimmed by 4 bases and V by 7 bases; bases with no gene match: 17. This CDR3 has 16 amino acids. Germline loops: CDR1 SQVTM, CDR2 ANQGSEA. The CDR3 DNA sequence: TGCAGCGGTGAGTCCGCAGGGGGTACTCCGCCAGATACGCAGTATTTT. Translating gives CSGESAGGTPPDTQYF.

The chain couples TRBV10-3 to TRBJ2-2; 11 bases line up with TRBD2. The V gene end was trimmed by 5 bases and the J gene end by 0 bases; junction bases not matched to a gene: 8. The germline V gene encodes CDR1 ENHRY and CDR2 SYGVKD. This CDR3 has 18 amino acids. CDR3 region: CAISRTSGRPANTGELFF. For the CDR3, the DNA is TGTGCCATCAGTAGGACTAGCGGGCGGCCCGCGAACACCGGGGAGCTGTTTTTT.

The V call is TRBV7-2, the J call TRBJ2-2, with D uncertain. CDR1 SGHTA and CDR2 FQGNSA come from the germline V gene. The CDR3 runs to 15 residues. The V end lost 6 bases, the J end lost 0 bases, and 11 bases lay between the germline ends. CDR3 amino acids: CASSIDSTNTGELFF. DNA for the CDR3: TGTGCCAGCAGTATCGACTCAACGAACACCGGGGAGCTGTTTTTT.

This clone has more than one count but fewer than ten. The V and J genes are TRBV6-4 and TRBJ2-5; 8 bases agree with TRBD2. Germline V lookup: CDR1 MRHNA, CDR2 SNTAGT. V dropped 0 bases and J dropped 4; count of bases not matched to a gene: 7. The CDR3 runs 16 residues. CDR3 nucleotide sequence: TGTGCCAGCAGTGACTCGGAGCGGGAGTGGCCAGAGACCCAGTACTTC. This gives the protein CASSDSEREWPETQYF.

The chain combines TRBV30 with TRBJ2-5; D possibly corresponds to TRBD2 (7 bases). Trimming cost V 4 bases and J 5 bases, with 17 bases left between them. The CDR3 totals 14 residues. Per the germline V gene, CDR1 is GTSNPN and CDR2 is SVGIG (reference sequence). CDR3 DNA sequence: TGTGCCTGGACGGTCGGGGGGCCATACGAGACCCAGTACTTC. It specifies CAWTVGGPYETQYF.